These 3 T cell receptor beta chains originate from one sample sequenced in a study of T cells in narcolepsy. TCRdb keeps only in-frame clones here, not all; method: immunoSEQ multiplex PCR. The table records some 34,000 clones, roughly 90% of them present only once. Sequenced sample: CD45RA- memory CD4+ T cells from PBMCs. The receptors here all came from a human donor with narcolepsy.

This chain's CDR3 is CASSRDPSSTDTQYF. The CDR3, as DNA: TGCGCCAGCAGCCGGGACCCCTCTAGCACAGATACGCAGTATTTT. The chain recombines TRBV5-1 with TRBJ2-3; D is tentatively TRBD1 or TRBD2 (5 bases each). V lost 4 bases, J lost 0 bases, and 12 bases lay in between. Germline loops: CDR1 SGHRS, CDR2 YFSETQ. This CDR3 has 15 residues. The variable domain in full, with the rest retrieved from reference TRBV5-1 and TRBJ2-3, is KAGVTQTPRYLIKTRGQQVTLSCSPISGHRSVSWYQQTPGQGLQFLFEYFSETQRNKGNFPGRFSGRQFSNSRSEMNVSTLELGDSALYLCASSRDPSSTDTQYFGPGTRLTVL.

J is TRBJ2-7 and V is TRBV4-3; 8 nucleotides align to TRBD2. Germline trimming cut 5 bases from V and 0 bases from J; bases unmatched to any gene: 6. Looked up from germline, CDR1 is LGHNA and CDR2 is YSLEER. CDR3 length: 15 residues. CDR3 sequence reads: CASSYLRGDSYEQYF. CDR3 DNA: TGCGCCAGCAGCTACCTGCGGGGGGACTCCTACGAGCAGTACTTC.

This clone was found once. CDR3 sequence: CASSLTEGGRNTEAFF. DNA for the CDR3: TGTGCCAGCTCACTGACTGAGGGGGGAAGGAACACTGAAGCTTTCTTT. The V call is TRBV18, the J call TRBJ1-1; the D gene is possibly TRBD1 (6 bases). This CDR3 is 16 amino acids long. Trimming pared 4 bases from V and 1 base from J, leaving 16 bases between. The germline CDR1 and CDR2 sequences are KGHSH and LQKENI.